The entry below describes one TCR beta chain. The record originates from a study of Tregs in tolerant kidney transplant recipients. Data came from immunoSEQ multiplex PCR; TCRdb stores just in-frame clones and leaves some out. The sample holds tens of thousands of clones, roughly nine tenths seen once. The receptor's source is a human donor who received a combined kidney and bone marrow transplant. The sequenced sample was CD4+ T cells from blood, obtained before the transplant.

CDR3 DNA: TGTGCCAGCAGCTTGGAACTGACTAGCGGCTACGAGCAGTACTTC. Encoded protein: CASSLELTSGYEQYF. The chain is built from TRBV5-6 and TRBJ2-7; TRBD2 agrees at 9 bases. The CDR3 sequence is 15 residues long. V shed 0 bases, J shed 3 bases, and the junction held 4 bases outside the gene matches. Germline CDR1 reads SGHDT; CDR2 reads YYEEEE.